Following are 9 T cell receptor beta chains from one sample sequenced in a study of Tregs in tolerant kidney transplant recipients. Method: immunoSEQ multiplex PCR; TCRdb's copy keeps in-frame clones and lacks some. This sample carries about 15,000 clones, around half of them seen once, and the ten largest clones take 3.3%. What these receptors recognize is not known. After 6 days with irradiated graft donor PBMCs, CFSE-labeled recipient PBMCs were FACS-sorted. Specimen: CD4+ T cells from blood cultured with allogeneic cells, collected before the transplant. The receptors stem from a human patient who received a combined kidney and bone marrow transplant.

V gene TRBV18 combines with J gene TRBJ1-6; no definite D call. Germline V lookup: CDR1 KGHSH, CDR2 LQKENI. The CDR3 runs to 17 residues. Trimming removed 0 bases from V and 7 bases from J, with 16 bases in between. DNA for the CDR3: TGTGCCAGCTCACCACCGGTCGGGAACCCCTCCAATTCACCCCTCCACTTT. This sequence encodes CASSPPVGNPSNSPLHF.

This clone has only one observation. This chain links TRBV7-2 with TRBJ1-2; D gene ambiguous. Germline values: CDR1 SGHTA, CDR2 FQGNSA. V lost 1 base and J 2 bases, leaving 8 bases between the germline ends. This CDR3 comprises 14 residues. The CDR3 loop is CASSLVGGNYGYTF. The CDR3 DNA is TGTGCCAGCAGCTTAGTGGGAGGGAACTATGGCTACACCTTC.

The J gene is TRBJ1-5, the V gene TRBV11-3; D uncertain. Germline values: CDR1 SGHNT, CDR2 YENEEA. The CDR3 is 13 amino acids. The V and J ends lost 1 base and 5 bases respectively, with 6 bases between them. The CDR3 DNA sequence: TGTGCCAGCAGCTTAGGTCCGGATCAGCCCCAGCATTTT. It yields the protein CASSLGPDQPQHF.

This clone was counted once. The chain recombines TRBV28 with TRBJ2-1; D possibly corresponds to TRBD2 (7 bases). The CDR3 sequence is 15 residues long. Per the germline V gene, CDR1 is MDHEN and CDR2 is SYDVKM. The V gene lost 3 bases and the J gene lost 5 bases, with 14 bases spanning the gap. The CDR3 region is CASSFGGQTHNEQFF. CDR3 sequence (DNA): TGTGCCAGCAGTTTCGGGGGGCAAACCCACAATGAGCAGTTCTTC.

This clone has just a few counts. This sequence joins TRBV18 and TRBJ2-5, with 7 bases identical to TRBD1. Germline CDR1 and CDR2: KGHSH and LQKENI. Trimming cost V 3 bases and J 5 bases; bases outside gene matches: 3. The CDR3 loop spans 13 amino acids. CDR3 nucleotide sequence: TGTGCCAGCTCACCGGACAGGCATGAGACCCAGTACTTC. It is translated as CASSPDRHETQYF.

The chain employs TRBV7-2 and TRBJ1-2; 7 bases agree with TRBD1. After removal of 1 base from V and 7 bases from J, the junction contained 6 bases not matched to a gene. CDR3 length: 14 amino acids. CDR1 is SGHTA and CDR2 is FQGNSA in the germline V gene. The CDR3 loop reads CASSLGQGGSGYTF. The CDR3 nucleotides read TGTGCCAGCAGCTTAGGACAGGGAGGCAGTGGCTACACCTTC.

The chain carries TRBV27 and TRBJ1-2; the match to TRBD1 covers 8 bases. In germline, CDR1 is MNHEY, CDR2 SMNVEV (reference sequence). The CDR3 runs to 16 residues. The J segment lost 6 bases and the V segment lost 4 bases, leaving 13 bases of the junction unmatched. The CDR3 nucleotides read TGTGCCAGCAGTTCCCGGACAGGGCGCGAGCTTAATGGCTACACCTTC. Its translation is CASSSRTGRELNGYTF.

The chain combines TRBV18 with TRBJ1-2, with D perhaps TRBD1 (6 bases). V dropped 2 bases and J dropped 4 bases, with 20 bases sitting between them. Germline V gene data show CDR1 as KGHSH and CDR2 as LQKENI. This CDR3 has 17 amino acids. CDR3 bases: TGTGCCAGCTCACCATTGGGGGCCCCCTCAGCCTCCTATGGCTACACCTTC. It yields the protein CASSPLGAPSASYGYTF.

This clone was detected a few times. The J gene is TRBJ1-1, the V gene TRBV2, with D perhaps matching TRBD1 (5 bases). The CDR3 totals 12 residues. Germline-derived CDR1 and CDR2 are SNHLY and FYNNEI. V was clipped by 8 bases and J by 8 bases, with 15 bases between them. For the CDR3, the DNA is TGTGCCAGCTTGGGGCGGCATACCGAAGCTTTCTTT. Protein: CASLGRHTEAFF. The whole variable domain, remainder taken from reference TRBV2 and TRBJ1-1, is EPEVTQTPSHQVTQMGQEVILRCVPISNHLYFYWYRQILGQKVEFLVSFYNNEISEKSEIFDDQFSVERPDGSNFTLKIRSTKLEDSAMYFCASLGRHTEAFFGQGTRLTVV.